Each of the 5 T cell receptor beta chains below was sequenced from the same sample in a study of CD8 T cells in ankylosing spondylitis. TCRdb processed the 5' RACE reads anew with MiXCR; each CDR3 protein has one entry. The repertoire holds around 99,000 distinct CDR3 sequences, about 8.8% seen once, with over 4.5% in the top ten. The sample was blood, either unsorted or a sorted T cell fraction (not recorded which). These receptors all come from a male donor with ankylosing spondylitis or in good health (not recorded which).

The chain carries TRBV12-3 or TRBV12-4 and TRBJ2-5; tentative D call: TRBD1 (5 bases). The germline V and J ends were trimmed by 5 bases and 5 bases, with 21 bases remaining between them. The CDR3 runs 16 residues. CDR3 loop: CASSGSWPDPGETQYF. The DNA for the CDR3 is TGTGCCAGCAGTGGCAGTTGGCCAGACCCAGGGGAGACCCAGTACTTC.

The chain joins TRBV3-1 to TRBJ1-1; 7 bases are a match to TRBD1. Germline CDR1 LGHDT, CDR2 YNNKEL (reference sequence). The CDR3 contains 18 residues. The ends lost 3 bases at V and 3 bases at J; junction bases unmatched: 16. CDR3 bases: TGTGCCAGCAGCCAGGTTTTGGGAGGGGGCGGGAGGTACACTGAAGCTTTCTTT. This encodes CASSQVLGGGGRYTEAFF.

In this sample, this clonotype turned up many times. The chain links TRBV5-1 to TRBJ1-3; 8 bases are a match to TRBD1. This CDR3 spans 15 amino acids. CDR1 and CDR2 from the germline V gene are SGHRS and YFSETQ. V was clipped by 3 bases and J by 1 base; unmatched bases: 3. The CDR3 sequence is CASSSDRVSGNTIYF. As DNA, the CDR3 is TGCGCCAGCAGCTCGGACAGGGTGTCTGGAAACACCATATATTTT.

The J gene is TRBJ2-2, the V gene TRBV19, with D perhaps assigned TRBD1 or TRBD2 (5 bases each). Germline V gene lookup returns CDR1 LNHDA and CDR2 SQIVND (reference sequence). Trimming left V 3 bases short and J 7 bases short, with 18 bases between. The CDR3 length is 16 residues. The CDR3 protein is CASSMRLGTPHGELFF. In nucleotides, the CDR3 is TGTGCCAGTAGTATGAGGCTGGGGACCCCTCACGGGGAGCTGTTTTTT.

The rearrangement links TRBV19 to TRBJ2-7; D perhaps matches TRBD1 (6 bases). V was cut by 6 bases and J by 2 bases, with 11 bases left in between. CDR1 and CDR2 from the germline V gene are LNHDA and SQIVND (reference sequence). The CDR3 has 13 residues. CDR3 amino acids: CASRPGQTYEQYF. CDR3 nucleotide sequence: TGTGCCAGTAGGCCGGGACAAACCTACGAGCAGTACTTC.